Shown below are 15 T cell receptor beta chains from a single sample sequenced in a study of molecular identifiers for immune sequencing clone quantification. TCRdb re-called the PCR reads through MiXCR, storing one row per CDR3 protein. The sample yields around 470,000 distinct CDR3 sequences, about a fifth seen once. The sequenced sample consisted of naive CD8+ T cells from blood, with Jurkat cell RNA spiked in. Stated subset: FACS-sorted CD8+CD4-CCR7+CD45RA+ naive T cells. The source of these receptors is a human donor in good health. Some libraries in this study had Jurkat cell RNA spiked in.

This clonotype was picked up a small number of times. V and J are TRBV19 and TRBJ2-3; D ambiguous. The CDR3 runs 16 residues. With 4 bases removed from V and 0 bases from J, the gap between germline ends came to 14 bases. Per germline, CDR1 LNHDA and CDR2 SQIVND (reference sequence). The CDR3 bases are TGTGCCAGTAGTACGCCAGACAAGGGAAGCACAGATACGCAGTATTTT. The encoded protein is CASSTPDKGSTDTQYF.

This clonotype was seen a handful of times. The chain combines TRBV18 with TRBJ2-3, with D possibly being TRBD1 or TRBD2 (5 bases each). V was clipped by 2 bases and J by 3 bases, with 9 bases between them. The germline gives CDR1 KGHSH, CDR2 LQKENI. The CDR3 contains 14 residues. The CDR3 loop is CASSPGTLTDTQYF. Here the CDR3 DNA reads TGTGCCAGCTCACCAGGGACGCTGACAGATACGCAGTATTTT.

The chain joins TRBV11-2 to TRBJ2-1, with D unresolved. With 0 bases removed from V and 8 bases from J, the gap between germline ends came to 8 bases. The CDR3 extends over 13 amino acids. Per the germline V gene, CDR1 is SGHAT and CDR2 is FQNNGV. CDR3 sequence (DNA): TGTGCCAGCAGCTTAGAGTGGCGAGATGAGCAGTTCTTC. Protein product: CASSLEWRDEQFF.

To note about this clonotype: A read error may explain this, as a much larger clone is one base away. In DNA form, the CDR3 reads TGTGCCGGCAGCTCCACCGTAGAGTTTGACGAGACCCAGTACTTC. It translates to CAGSSTVEFDETQYF. The chain is built from TRBV7-6 and TRBJ2-5; D is undetermined. Germline V gives CDR1 SGHVS, CDR2 FNYEAQ. There are 15 residues in the CDR3.

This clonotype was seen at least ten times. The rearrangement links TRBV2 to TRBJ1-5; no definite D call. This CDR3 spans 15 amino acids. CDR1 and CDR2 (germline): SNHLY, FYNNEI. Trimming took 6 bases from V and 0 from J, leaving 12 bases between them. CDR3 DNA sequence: TGTGCCAGCAGCGAAACCGACATTAGCAATCAGCCCCAGCATTTT. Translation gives CASSETDISNQPQHF.

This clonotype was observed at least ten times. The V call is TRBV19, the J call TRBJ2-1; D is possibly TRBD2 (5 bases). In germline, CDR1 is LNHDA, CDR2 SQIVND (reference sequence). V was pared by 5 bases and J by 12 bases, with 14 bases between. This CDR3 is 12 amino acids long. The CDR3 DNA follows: TGTGCCAGTAGTTCCCGGGGATTGGGGCAGTTCTTC. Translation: CASSSRGLGQFF.

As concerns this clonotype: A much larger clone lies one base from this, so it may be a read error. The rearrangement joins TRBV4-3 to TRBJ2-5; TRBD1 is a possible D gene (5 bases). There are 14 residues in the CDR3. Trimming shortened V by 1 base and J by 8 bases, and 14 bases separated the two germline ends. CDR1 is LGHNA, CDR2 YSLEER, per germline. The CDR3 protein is CASSQVFTGDTQYF. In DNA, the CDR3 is TGCGCCAGCAGCCAAGTATTCACAGGCGATACCCAGTACTTC.

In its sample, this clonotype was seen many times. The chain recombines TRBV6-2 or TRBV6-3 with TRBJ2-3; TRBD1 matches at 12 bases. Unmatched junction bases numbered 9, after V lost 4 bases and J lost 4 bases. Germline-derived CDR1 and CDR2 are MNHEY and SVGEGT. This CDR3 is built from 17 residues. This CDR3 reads CASSFLRDRGQPDTQYF. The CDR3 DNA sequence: TGTGCCAGCAGTTTCCTCCGGGACAGGGGGCAACCAGATACGCAGTATTTT.

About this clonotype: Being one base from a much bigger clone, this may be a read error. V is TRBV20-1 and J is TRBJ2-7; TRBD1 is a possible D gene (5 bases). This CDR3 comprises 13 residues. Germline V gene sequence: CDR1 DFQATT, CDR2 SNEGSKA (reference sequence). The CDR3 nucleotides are TGCGGTGCTAGACCCCAGGGAAGCTACGAGCAGTACTTC. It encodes CGARPQGSYEQYF.

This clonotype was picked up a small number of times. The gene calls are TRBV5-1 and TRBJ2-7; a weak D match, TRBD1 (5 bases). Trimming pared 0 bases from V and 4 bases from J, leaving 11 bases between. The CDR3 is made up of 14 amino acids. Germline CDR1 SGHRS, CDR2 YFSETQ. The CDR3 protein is CASSLEGSGYEQYF. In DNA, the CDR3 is TGCGCCAGCAGCTTGGAGGGGTCAGGGTACGAGCAGTACTTC.

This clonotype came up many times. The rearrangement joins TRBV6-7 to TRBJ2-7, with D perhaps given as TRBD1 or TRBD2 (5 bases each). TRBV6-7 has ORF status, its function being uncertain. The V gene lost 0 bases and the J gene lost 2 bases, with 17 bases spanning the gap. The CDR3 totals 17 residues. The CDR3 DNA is TGTGCCAGCAGTTACTCGCGTGGGGACGGGGTAACCTACGAGCAGTACTTC. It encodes CASSYSRGDGVTYEQYF.

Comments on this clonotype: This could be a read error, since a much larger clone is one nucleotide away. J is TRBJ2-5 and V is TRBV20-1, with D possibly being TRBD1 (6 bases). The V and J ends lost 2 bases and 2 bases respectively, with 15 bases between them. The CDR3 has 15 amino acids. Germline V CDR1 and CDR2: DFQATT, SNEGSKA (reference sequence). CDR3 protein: CSARNIYRDQETQYF. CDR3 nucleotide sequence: TGCAGTGCTAGAAACATTTACAGGGATCAAGAGACCCAGTACTTC.

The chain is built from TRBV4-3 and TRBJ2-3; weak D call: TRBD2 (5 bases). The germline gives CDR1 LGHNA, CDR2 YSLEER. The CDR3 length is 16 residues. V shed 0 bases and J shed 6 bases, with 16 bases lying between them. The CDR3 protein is CASSQDARAPRDTQYF. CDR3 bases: TGCGCCAGCAGCCAAGACGCGCGGGCACCCCGCGATACGCAGTATTTT.

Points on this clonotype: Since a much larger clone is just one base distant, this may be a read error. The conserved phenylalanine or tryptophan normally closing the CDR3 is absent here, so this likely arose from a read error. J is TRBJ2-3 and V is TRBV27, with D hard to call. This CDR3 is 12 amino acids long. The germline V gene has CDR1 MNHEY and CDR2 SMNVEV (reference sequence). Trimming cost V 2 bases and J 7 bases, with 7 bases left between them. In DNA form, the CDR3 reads TGTGCCAGCAGTTTACCCCAACATACGCAGTATCTT. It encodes CASSLPQHTQYL.

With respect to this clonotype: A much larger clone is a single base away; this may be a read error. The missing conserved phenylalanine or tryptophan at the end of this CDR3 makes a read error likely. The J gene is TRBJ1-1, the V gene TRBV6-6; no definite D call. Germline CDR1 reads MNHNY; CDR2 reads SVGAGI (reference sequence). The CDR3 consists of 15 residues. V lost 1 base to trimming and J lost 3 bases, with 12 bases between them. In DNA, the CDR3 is TGTGCCAGCAGTTACTACCGGGTCCCTGACACTGAAGCTTTCCTT. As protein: CASSYYRVPDTEAFL.